This is a list of T cell receptor beta chains from one sample in a study of naive and memory T cell subsets. TCRdb fed the UMI-ligation and nested PCR reads into MiXCR, producing one record per CDR3 protein. The repertoire holds 80,000 or so distinct CDR3 sequences, with about 8.2% as singletons. The material sequenced was naive CD8+ T cells from blood. These receptors all come from a human donor in good health. CDR3s include the opening cysteine and the closing phenylalanine or tryptophan. D genes are given only for firm matches. Clone size is given for some rows only: seen once, a few or many times, or a class if the clone is expanded.

j_call | d_call | clone_size | v_call | cdr3_nt | cdr3_aa
TRBJ1-3 | - | few | TRBV28 | TGTGCCAGCAGTTTTGAGGCCGACACCATATATTTT | CASSFEADTIYF
TRBJ2-1 | - | - | TRBV2 | TGTGCCAGCAGTGATTTGGTTAGCTCCTACAATGAGCAGTTCTTC | CASSDLVSSYNEQFF
TRBJ2-7 | - | many | TRBV4-3 | TGCGCCAGCAGCCAAGATCCCGGGTTGGGCTACGAGCAGTACTTC | CASSQDPGLGYEQYF
TRBJ2-7 | TRBD1 | - | TRBV28 | TGTGCCAGCAGTCCACGGACAGGGGGATACGAGCAGTACTTC | CASSPRTGGYEQYF
TRBJ1-2 | - | many | TRBV27 | TGTGCCAGCAGTTTATCGGCACAAAGCTATGGCTACACCTTC | CASSLSAQSYGYTF
TRBJ2-2 | - | few | TRBV7-9 | TGTGCCAGCAGCTCACAGGGTTCGGACACCGGGGAGCTGTTTTTT | CASSSQGSDTGELFF
TRBJ1-5 | - | few | TRBV12-3/TRBV12-4 | TGTGCCAGCAGTTCCGGGACTTCCGGTTATCAGCCCCAGCATTTT | CASSSGTSGYQPQHF
TRBJ2-2 | TRBD2 | few | TRBV6-5 | TGTGCCAGCAGTTACTTTCTAGCGGGACGCACCGGGGAGCTGTTTTTT | CASSYFLAGRTGELFF
TRBJ2-1 | TRBD2 | many | TRBV4-2 | TGTGCCAGCAGCCAAGGTCGCGGGAGCTCCTACAATGAGCAGTTCTTC | CASSQGRGSSYNEQFF
TRBJ2-1 | TRBD2 | many | TRBV12-3/TRBV12-4 | TGTGCCAGCAGTTTAGGGGGTAGACTAGCGGGTACACCCTACAATGAGCAGTTCTTC | CASSLGGRLAGTPYNEQFF
TRBJ1-5 | - | few | TRBV6-1 | TGTGCCAGCAGTGAAGCCTCTGGGACCGGAACCCTCTTGAATCAGCCCCAGCATTTT | CASSEASGTGTLLNQPQHF
TRBJ2-1 | - | - | TRBV27 | TGTGCCAGCAGTTTATCGAGTGGGGGGTCCTACAATGAGCAGTTCTTC | CASSLSSGGSYNEQFF
TRBJ2-5 | - | few | TRBV4-1 | TGCGCCAGCAGCCCACATGGGGTGGGGGACACATTTTATTCAGAGACCCAGTACTTC | CASSPHGVGDTFYSETQYF